The 22 T cell receptor beta chains reported below all come from one sample, sequenced in a study of blood T cell repertoires in COVID-19. Method: immunoSEQ multiplex PCR; TCRdb's copy keeps in-frame clones and lacks some. The sample holds over 600,000 clones, 80% to 90% seen once. The sample taken for sequencing was peripheral blood. Every receptor here comes from a woman under 30 with acute or convalescent COVID-19.

This clone was seen a single time. The rearrangement uses TRBV12-5 and TRBJ1-6, with D perhaps matching TRBD1 (6 bases). Germline V CDR1 and CDR2: LGHNT, FRNRAP. This CDR3 spans 14 amino acids. V shed 6 bases and J shed 7 bases, with 13 bases lying between them. The chain's CDR3 is CASGLQGGNSPLHF. The CDR3 bases are TGTGCTAGTGGCTTACAGGGTGGAAATTCACCCCTCCACTTT. The variable domain in full, completed from reference TRBV12-5 and TRBJ1-6, reads DARVTQTPRHKVTEMGQEVTMRCQPILGHNTVFWYRQTMMQGLELLAYFRNRAPLDDSGMPKDRFSAEMPDATLATLKIQPSEPRDSAVYFCASGLQGGNSPLHFGNGTRLTVT.

Concerning this clone itself: Relative to the germline gene, one junction end is altered; a read error may explain this. The chain links TRBV7-2 to TRBJ1-1, with a weak D call TRBD1 (5 bases). CDR1 SGHTA and CDR2 FQGNSA come from the germline V gene. The CDR3 contains 15 residues. The CDR3, as DNA: TGTGCCAGCACCTTATTGGGGCACATGAACACTGAAGCTTTCTTT. Translating gives CASTLLGHMNTEAFF.

V is TRBV25-1 and J is TRBJ1-1; D gene ambiguous. V lost 0 bases to trimming and J lost 5 bases, with 19 bases between them. Germline V lookup: CDR1 MGHDK, CDR2 SYGVNS. The CDR3 sequence is 17 residues long. CDR3 DNA sequence: TGTGCCAGCAGTGAATACCCCACATCGGGTCAGAGGACTGAAGCTTTCTTT. Translation gives CASSEYPTSGQRTEAFF.

V usage is TRBV19 and J usage is TRBJ2-5; 9 nucleotides align to TRBD1. The CDR3 sequence is 13 residues long. J lost 8 bases, V lost 6 bases, and 7 bases had no gene match. Germline CDR1 is LNHDA and CDR2 is SQIVND (reference sequence). The CDR3 here is CASSRDRGDTQYF. The CDR3, as DNA: TGTGCCAGTAGCCGAGACAGGGGGGATACCCAGTACTTC.

The J gene is TRBJ1-5, the V gene TRBV27, with a possible D match to TRBD1 (6 bases). The CDR3 sequence is 14 residues long. Trimming took off 3 bases at V and 7 bases at J, with 13 bases between the two ends. Germline values: CDR1 MNHEY, CDR2 SMNVEV (reference sequence). CDR3 sequence reads: CASSFNREKQPQHF. The CDR3 bases are TGTGCCAGCAGTTTTAACAGGGAGAAACAGCCCCAGCATTTT.

The chain links TRBV9 to TRBJ1-1; no definite D call. V lost 0 bases and J lost 0, with 15 bases in between. CDR1 is SGDLS, CDR2 YYNGEE, per germline. This CDR3 has 17 amino acids. CDR3 DNA sequence: TGTGCCAGCAGCGTAGGTTCCGGGGTGGGGATGAACACTGAAGCTTTCTTT. It codes for CASSVGSGVGMNTEAFF.

The rearrangement links TRBV29-1 to TRBJ1-2, with D perhaps matching TRBD1 (5 bases). Germline values: CDR1 SQVTM, CDR2 ANQGSEA. The CDR3 sequence is 15 residues long. V was clipped by 1 base and J by 4 bases, with 16 bases between them. The CDR3 protein is CSVEAMAGDGYGYTF. The CDR3 nucleotides are TGCAGCGTTGAAGCAATGGCGGGGGACGGCTATGGCTACACCTTC. Based on the CDR3 plus reference TRBV29-1 and TRBJ1-2, the full variable domain is SAVISQKPSRDICQRGTSLTIQCQVDSQVTMMFWYRQQPGQSLTLIATANQGSEATYESGFVIDKFPISRPNLTFSTLTVSNMSPEDSSIYLCSVEAMAGDGYGYTFGSGTRLTVV.

This chain joins TRBV5-5 and TRBJ2-7; TRBD2 matches 13 bases. After removal of 4 bases from V and 4 bases from J, the junction contained 8 bases not matched to a gene. In germline, CDR1 is SGHKS, CDR2 YYEKEE (reference sequence). The length of the CDR3 is 16 residues. This CDR3 reads CASSPQTSGGAYEQYF. DNA for the CDR3: TGTGCCAGCAGCCCCCAAACTAGCGGGGGGGCATACGAGCAGTACTTC.

The chain employs TRBV28 and TRBJ1-5; 8 bases align to TRBD1. The CDR3 is 15 amino acids. CDR1 MDHEN and CDR2 SYDVKM come from the germline V gene. With V trimmed by 3 bases and J by 1 base, 2 bases remained unmatched. CDR3 amino acids: CASSFAGGSNQPQHF. The CDR3 nucleotides are TGTGCCAGCAGTTTCGCAGGGGGCAGCAATCAGCCCCAGCATTTT.

This clone appeared once. This chain links TRBV7-8 with TRBJ1-2; D is possibly TRBD1 (6 bases). V shed 1 base and J shed 2 bases, with 11 bases lying between them. The CDR3 extends over 15 amino acids. Per the germline V gene, CDR1 is SGHVS and CDR2 is FQNEAQ. Here the CDR3 DNA reads TGTGCCAGCAGCTTAGGACAGGCCTTGAACTATGGCTACACCTTC. This codes for CASSLGQALNYGYTF.

This clone was seen more than once but under ten times. The chain uses TRBV6-6 and TRBJ1-1; weak D call: TRBD1 (6 bases). The germline V gene has CDR1 MNHNY and CDR2 SVGAGI (reference sequence). The CDR3 totals 16 residues. Trimming cost V 5 bases and J 0 bases, with 16 bases left between them. In nucleotides, the CDR3 is TGTGCCAGCAGTCGAAGGGGGGGGGCGATGAACACTGAAGCTTTCTTT. It is translated as CASSRRGGAMNTEAFF.

The V call is TRBV28, the J call TRBJ1-4, with 9 bases aligning to TRBD1. This CDR3 has 15 residues. Germline trimming cut 2 bases from V and 4 bases from J; bases unmatched to any gene: 2. Germline lookup yields CDR1 MDHEN and CDR2 SYDVKM. CDR3 coding DNA: TGTGCCAGCAGTTTACAGGACAGGGGTAATGAAAAACTGTTTTTT. Amino acids: CASSLQDRGNEKLFF.

This chain uses TRBV7-9 with TRBJ1-6, with TRBD1 as a possible D gene (6 bases). The CDR3 consists of 12 residues. V was clipped by 8 bases and J by 8 bases, with 10 bases between them. Per germline, CDR1 SEHNR and CDR2 FQNEAQ (reference sequence). The CDR3 nucleotides are TGTGCCAGCGGTCGACAGGATTCACCCCTCCACTTT. Protein product: CASGRQDSPLHF.

The genes are TRBV7-2 and TRBJ1-2; weak D call: TRBD1 (6 bases). The V end was cut by 5 bases, the J end by 4 bases, with 14 bases between. The germline V gene has CDR1 SGHTA and CDR2 FQGNSA. The CDR3 runs to 14 residues. The CDR3 DNA reads TGTGCCAGCAGCACCCGACAGGCGGTCTATGGCTACACCTTC. Encoded protein: CASSTRQAVYGYTF.

For the CDR3, the DNA is TGTGCCAGCAGCCCCTCCGGGACAGTCTATGGCTACACCTTC. Its translation is CASSPSGTVYGYTF. The chain couples TRBV3-1 (or the pseudogene TRBV3-2) to TRBJ1-2; TRBD1 matches 7 bases. The CDR3 extends over 14 amino acids. Trimming took 4 bases from V and 4 from J; bases not matched to a gene: 6. From germline, CDR1 is LGHDT and CDR2 YNNKEL (reference sequence).

The rearrangement uses TRBV18 and TRBJ2-3; the D is unclear. The CDR3 is made up of 16 amino acids. In germline, CDR1 is KGHSH, CDR2 LQKENI. Trimming removed 1 base from V and 1 base from J, with 12 bases in between. In DNA form, the CDR3 reads TGTGCCAGCTCACCACGGCCCGAGGTTCGCACAGATACGCAGTATTTT. Its protein product is CASSPRPEVRTDTQYF.

V and J are TRBV19 and TRBJ2-3; D uncertain. Germline V gene data show CDR1 as LNHDA and CDR2 as SQIVND (reference sequence). CDR3 size: 12 residues. Trimming left V 5 bases short and J 3 bases short, with 6 bases between. The CDR3 sequence: CASSQQTDTQYF. In DNA, the CDR3 is TGTGCCAGTAGTCAACAAACAGATACGCAGTATTTT. The full variable domain, completed using reference TRBV19 and TRBJ2-3, is DGGITQSPKYLFRKEGQNVTLSCEQNLNHDAMYWYRQDPGQGLRLIYYSQIVNDFQKGDIAEGYSVSREKKESFPLTVTSAQKNPTAFYLCASSQQTDTQYFGPGTRLTVL.

This sequence joins TRBV3-1 (or the pseudogene TRBV3-2) and TRBJ2-1; maybe TRBD2 (6 bases). CDR1 LGHDT and CDR2 YNNKEL come from the germline V gene (reference sequence). The CDR3 contains 17 residues. Trimming shortened V by 1 base and J by 7 bases, and 20 bases separated the two germline ends. The CDR3 here is CASSQGRLRGIRNEQFF. As DNA, the CDR3 is TGTGCCAGCAGCCAAGGGCGGTTACGCGGGATAAGGAATGAGCAGTTCTTC.

This clone was recorded only once. The rearrangement links TRBV9 to TRBJ1-3; tentatively, D is TRBD1 (6 bases). The germline V gene encodes CDR1 SGDLS and CDR2 YYNGEE. Trimming took 3 bases from V and 7 from J, leaving 11 bases between them. This CDR3 spans 13 amino acids. In DNA form, the CDR3 reads TGTGCCAGCAGCGCCCCAAGGGGGAACACCATATATTTT. Its translation: CASSAPRGNTIYF.

This chain links TRBV7-2 with TRBJ2-7; TRBD2 agrees at 12 bases. CDR1 and CDR2 (germline): SGHTA, FQGNSA. CDR3 length: 18 amino acids. With 0 bases clipped from V and 1 base from J, the junction kept 7 bases outside the gene matches. The CDR3 reads CASSLARLAGGGSYEQYF. The CDR3 DNA follows: TGTGCCAGCAGCTTAGCGCGGCTAGCGGGGGGGGGTTCCTACGAGCAGTACTTC. Using reference TRBV7-2 and TRBJ2-7 for the parts outside the CDR3, the full variable domain is GAGVSQSPSNKVTEKGKDVELRCDPISGHTALYWYRQSLGQGLEFLIYFQGNSAPDKSGLPSDRFSAERTGGSVSTLTIQRTQQEDSAVYLCASSLARLAGGGSYEQYFGPGTRLTVT.

The table lists this clone with a count of one. The chain combines TRBV11-2 with TRBJ2-5; 10 bases match TRBD1. The CDR3 totals 15 residues. V shed 3 bases and J 4 bases; nucleotides not matched to a gene: 5. Germline V lookup: CDR1 SGHAT, CDR2 FQNNGV. CDR3 residues: CASSLGQGRGETQYF. In DNA, the CDR3 is TGTGCCAGCAGCTTGGGACAGGGGAGGGGAGAGACCCAGTACTTC.

The chain uses TRBV5-1 and TRBJ2-2, with 8 bases identical to TRBD1. CDR1 and CDR2 (germline): SGHRS, YFSETQ. CDR3 size: 16 residues. The junction had 7 bases not matched to a gene; V was cut back by 2 bases and J by 4 bases. CDR3 in DNA: TGCGCCAGCAGCTTAAAGGACAGGGACCTCACCGGGGAGCTGTTTTTT. As protein: CASSLKDRDLTGELFF.